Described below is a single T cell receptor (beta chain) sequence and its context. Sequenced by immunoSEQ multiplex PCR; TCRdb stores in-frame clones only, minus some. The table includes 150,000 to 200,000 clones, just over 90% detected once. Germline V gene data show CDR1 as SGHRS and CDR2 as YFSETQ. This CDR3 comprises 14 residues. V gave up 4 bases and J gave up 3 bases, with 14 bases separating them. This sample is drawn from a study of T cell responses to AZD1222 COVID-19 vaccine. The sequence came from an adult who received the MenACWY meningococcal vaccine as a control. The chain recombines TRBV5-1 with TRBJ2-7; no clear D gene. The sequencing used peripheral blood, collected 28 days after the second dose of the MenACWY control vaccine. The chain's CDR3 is CASSTTAYFYEQYF. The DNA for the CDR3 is TGCGCCAGCAGCACGACTGCATACTTCTACGAGCAGTACTTC.